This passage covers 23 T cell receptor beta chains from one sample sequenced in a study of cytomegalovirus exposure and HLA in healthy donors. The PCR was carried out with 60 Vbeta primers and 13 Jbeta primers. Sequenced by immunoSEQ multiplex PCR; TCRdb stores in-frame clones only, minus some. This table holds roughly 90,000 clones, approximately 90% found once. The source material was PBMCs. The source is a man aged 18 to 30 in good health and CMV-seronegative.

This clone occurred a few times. In DNA form, the CDR3 reads TGTGCCAGCAGTCCTGTAGCGGGGAGAGACGAGCAGTACTTC. Translation gives CASSPVAGRDEQYF. The chain carries TRBV4-2 and TRBJ2-7; 8 bases line up with TRBD2. From germline, CDR1 is LGHNA and CDR2 YNFKEQ. CDR3 length: 14 amino acids. V shed 6 bases, J shed 5 bases, and the junction held 9 bases outside the gene matches.

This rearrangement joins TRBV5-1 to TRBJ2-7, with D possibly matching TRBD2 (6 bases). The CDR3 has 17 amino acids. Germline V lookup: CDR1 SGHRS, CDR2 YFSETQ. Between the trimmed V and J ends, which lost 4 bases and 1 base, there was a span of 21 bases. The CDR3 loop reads CASSRGISGQISYEQYF. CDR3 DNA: TGCGCCAGCAGCCGAGGAATTAGCGGACAAATTTCCTACGAGCAGTACTTC.

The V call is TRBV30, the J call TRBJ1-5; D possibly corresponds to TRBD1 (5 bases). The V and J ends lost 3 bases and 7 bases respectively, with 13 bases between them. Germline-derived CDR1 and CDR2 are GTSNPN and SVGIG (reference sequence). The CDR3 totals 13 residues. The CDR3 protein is CAWSEDTGQPQHF. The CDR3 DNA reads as TGTGCCTGGAGCGAAGATACAGGCCAGCCCCAGCATTTT.

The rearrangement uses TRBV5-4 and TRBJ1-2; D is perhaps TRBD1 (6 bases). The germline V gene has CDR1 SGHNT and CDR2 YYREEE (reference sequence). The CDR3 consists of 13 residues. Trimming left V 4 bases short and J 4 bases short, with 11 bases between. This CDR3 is CASSQGQGYGYTF. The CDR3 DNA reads TGTGCCAGCAGCCAGGGACAAGGCTATGGCTACACCTTC.

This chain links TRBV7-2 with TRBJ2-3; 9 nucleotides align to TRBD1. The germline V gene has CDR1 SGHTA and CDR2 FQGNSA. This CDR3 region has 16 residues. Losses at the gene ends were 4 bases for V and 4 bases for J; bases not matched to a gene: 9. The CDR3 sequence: CASSSTAGQGADTQYF. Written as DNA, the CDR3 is TGTGCCAGCAGCTCAACTGCGGGACAGGGAGCAGATACGCAGTATTTT.

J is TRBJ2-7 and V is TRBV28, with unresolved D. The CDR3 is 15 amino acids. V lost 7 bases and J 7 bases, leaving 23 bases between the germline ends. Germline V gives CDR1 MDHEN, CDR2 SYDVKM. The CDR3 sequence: CASTPPHGWPEEQYF. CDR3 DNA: TGTGCCAGCACCCCCCCCCACGGGTGGCCTGAGGAGCAGTACTTC.

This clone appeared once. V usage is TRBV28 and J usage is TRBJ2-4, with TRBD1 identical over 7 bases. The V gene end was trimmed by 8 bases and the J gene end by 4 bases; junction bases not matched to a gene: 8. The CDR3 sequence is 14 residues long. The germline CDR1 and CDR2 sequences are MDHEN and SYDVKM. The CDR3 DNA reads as TGTGCCAGCGGGGTTACGGGACAGAAAAACATTCAGTACTTC. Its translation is CASGVTGQKNIQYF.

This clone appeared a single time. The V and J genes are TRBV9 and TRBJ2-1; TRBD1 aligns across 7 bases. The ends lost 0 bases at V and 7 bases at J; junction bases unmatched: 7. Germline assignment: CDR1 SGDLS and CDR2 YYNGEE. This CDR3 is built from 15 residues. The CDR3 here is CASSVGGTDLNEQFF. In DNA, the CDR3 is TGTGCCAGCAGCGTAGGGGGGACAGATTTGAATGAGCAGTTCTTC.

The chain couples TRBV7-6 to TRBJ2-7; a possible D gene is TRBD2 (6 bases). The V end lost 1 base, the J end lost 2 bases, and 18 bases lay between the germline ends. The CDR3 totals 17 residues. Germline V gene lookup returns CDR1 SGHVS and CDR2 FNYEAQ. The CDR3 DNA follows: TGTGCCAGCAGCTTAGAGCCCTCGGGCGGGGCCGCCTACGAGCAGTACTTC. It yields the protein CASSLEPSGGAAYEQYF. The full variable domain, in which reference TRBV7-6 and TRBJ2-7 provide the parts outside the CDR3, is GAGVSQSPRYKVTKRGQDVALRCDPISGHVSLYWYRQALGQGPEFLTYFNYEAQQDKSGLPNDRFSAERPEGSISTLTIQRTEQRDSAMYRCASSLEPSGGAAYEQYFGPGTRLTVT.

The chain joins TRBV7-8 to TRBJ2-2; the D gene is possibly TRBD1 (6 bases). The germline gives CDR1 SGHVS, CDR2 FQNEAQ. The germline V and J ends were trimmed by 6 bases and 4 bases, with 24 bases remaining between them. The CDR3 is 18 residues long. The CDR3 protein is CASRHNQWGQGSTGELFF. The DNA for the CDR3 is TGTGCCAGCAGACACAATCAGTGGGGGCAGGGAAGCACCGGGGAGCTGTTTTTT.

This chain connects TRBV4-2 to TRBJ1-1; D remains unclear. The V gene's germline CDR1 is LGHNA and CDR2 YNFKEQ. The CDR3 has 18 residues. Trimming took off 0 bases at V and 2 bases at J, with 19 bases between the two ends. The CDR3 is CASSQELISLGSNTEAFF. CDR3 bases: TGTGCCAGCAGCCAAGAATTAATCTCGTTGGGCAGTAACACTGAAGCTTTCTTT.

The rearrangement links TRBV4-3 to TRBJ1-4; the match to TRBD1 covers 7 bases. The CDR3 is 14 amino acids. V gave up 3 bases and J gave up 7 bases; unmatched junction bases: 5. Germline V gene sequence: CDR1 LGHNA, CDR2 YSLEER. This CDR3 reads CASSQGQFPEKLFF. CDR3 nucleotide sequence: TGCGCCAGCAGCCAGGGACAGTTTCCTGAAAAACTGTTTTTT.

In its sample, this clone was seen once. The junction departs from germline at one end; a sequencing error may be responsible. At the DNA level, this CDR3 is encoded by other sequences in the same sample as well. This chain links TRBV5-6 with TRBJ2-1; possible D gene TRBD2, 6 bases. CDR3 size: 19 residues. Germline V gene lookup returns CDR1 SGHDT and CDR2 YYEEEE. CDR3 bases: TGTGCCAGCAGCTTGGTTTCCCCCATCTGGGGGGTGGGATACAACGAGCAGTTCTTC. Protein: CASSLVSPIWGVGYNEQFF.

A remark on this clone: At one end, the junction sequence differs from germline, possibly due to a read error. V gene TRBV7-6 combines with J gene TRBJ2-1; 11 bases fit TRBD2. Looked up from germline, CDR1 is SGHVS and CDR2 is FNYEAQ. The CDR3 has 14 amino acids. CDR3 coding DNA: TGTGCCAGCAGCTATAGCGGGAGGGCGAATGGGCAGTTCTTC. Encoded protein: CASSYSGRANGQFF. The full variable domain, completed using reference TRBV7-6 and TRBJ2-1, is GAGVSQSPRYKVTKRGQDVALRCDPISGHVSLYWYRQALGQGPEFLTYFNYEAQQDKSGLPNDRFSAERPEGSISTLTIQRTEQRDSAMYRCASSYSGRANGQFFGPGTRLTVL.

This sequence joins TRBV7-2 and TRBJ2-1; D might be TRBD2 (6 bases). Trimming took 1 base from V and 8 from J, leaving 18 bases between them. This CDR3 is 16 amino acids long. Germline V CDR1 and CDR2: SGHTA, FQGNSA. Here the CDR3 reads CASSLGTPTSTHEQFF. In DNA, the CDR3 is TGTGCCAGCAGCTTAGGTACCCCTACTAGCACACATGAGCAGTTCTTC.

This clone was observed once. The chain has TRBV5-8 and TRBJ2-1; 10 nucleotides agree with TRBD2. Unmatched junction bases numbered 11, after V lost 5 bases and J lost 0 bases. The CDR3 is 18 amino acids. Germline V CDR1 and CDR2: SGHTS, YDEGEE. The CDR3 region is CASSSGTSAILSYNEQFF. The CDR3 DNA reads TGTGCCAGCAGTTCCGGGACTAGCGCGATTCTCTCCTACAATGAGCAGTTCTTC. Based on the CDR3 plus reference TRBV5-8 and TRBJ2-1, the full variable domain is EAGVTQSPTHLIKTRGQQATLRCSPISGHTSVYWYQQALGLGLQFLLWYDEGEERNRGNFPPRFSGRQFPNYSSELNVNALELEDSALYLCASSSGTSAILSYNEQFFGPGTRLTVL.

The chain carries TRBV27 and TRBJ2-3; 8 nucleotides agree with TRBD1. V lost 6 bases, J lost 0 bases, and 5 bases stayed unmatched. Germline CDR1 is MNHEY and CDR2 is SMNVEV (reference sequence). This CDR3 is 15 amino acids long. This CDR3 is CASRYRGESTDTQYF. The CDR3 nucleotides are TGTGCCAGCAGATACAGGGGGGAGAGCACAGATACGCAGTATTTT.

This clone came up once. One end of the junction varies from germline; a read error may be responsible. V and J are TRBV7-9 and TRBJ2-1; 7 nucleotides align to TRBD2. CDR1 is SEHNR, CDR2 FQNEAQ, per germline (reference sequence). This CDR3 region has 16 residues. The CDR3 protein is CSSSLGRGTDRNEQFF. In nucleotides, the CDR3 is TGTTCCAGCAGCTTGGGGAGGGGAACCGACCGAAATGAGCAGTTCTTC.

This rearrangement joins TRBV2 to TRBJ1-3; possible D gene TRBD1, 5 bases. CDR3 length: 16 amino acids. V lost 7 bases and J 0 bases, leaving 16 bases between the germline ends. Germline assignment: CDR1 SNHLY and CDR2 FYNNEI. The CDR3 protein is CASNSIGTASGNTIYF. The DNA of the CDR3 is TGTGCCAGCAACTCAATCGGGACTGCCTCTGGAAACACCATATATTTT.

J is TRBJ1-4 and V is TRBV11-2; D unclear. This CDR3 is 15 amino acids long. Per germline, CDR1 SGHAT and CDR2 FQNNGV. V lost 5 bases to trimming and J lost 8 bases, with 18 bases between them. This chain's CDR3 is CASSKRTLGREKLFF. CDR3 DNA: TGTGCCAGCAGCAAAAGAACTTTGGGGAGGGAAAAACTGTTTTTT.

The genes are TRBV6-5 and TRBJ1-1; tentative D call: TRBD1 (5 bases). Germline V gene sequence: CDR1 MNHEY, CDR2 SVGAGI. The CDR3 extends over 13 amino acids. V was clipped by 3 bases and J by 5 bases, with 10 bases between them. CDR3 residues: CASSYSGLTEAFF. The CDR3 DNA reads TGTGCCAGCAGTTATTCAGGGTTAACTGAAGCTTTCTTT.

The CDR3 region has the DNA TGCAGCGTTGAACGAGGGAACCAGTTCTTC. This encodes CSVERGNQFF. This rearrangement joins TRBV29-1 to TRBJ2-1; D possibly corresponds to TRBD2 (5 bases). This CDR3 is 10 amino acids long. The V gene's germline CDR1 is SQVTM and CDR2 ANQGSEA. The V and J ends lost 2 bases and 13 bases respectively, with 9 bases between them.

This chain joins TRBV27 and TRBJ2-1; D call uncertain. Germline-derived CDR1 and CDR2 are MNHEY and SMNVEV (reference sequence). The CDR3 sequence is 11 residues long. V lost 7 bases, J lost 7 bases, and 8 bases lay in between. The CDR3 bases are TGTGCCAGCATTGCCGAGAATGAGCAGTTCTTC. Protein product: CASIAENEQFF.